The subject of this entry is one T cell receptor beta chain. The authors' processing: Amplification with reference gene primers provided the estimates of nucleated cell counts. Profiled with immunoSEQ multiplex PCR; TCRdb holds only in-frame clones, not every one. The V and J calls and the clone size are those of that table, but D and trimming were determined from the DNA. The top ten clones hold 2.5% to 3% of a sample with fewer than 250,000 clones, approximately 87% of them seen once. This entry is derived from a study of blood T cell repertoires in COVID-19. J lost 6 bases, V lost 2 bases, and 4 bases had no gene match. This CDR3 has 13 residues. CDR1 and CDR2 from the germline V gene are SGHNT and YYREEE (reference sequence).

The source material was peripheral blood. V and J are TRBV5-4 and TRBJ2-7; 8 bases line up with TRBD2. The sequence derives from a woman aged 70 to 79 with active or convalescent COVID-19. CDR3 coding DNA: TGTGCCAGCAGCTTCGGGACTAGTGGCGAGCAGTACTTC. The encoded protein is CASSFGTSGEQYF.